This T cell receptor (beta chain) was captured by sequencing in a study of vaccination and CD4 T cells after COVID-19. The Oncomine TCR Beta short-read assay was what sequenced the DNA obtained from cultured CD4+ T cells. TCRdb reprocessed the PCR reads via MiXCR and lists one record per CDR3 protein. The table includes around 18,000 distinct CDR3 sequences, 45% to 60% detected once. Treatment reported: 10-day PBMC culture with coronavirus spike peptide pools or control peptides (ViraFEST assay). Positivity by PCR occurred from March to December 2020, a period that predated US Alpha, Beta and Delta variants. This CDR3 region has 13 residues. V lost 5 bases to trimming and J lost 5 bases; unmatched junction nucleotides: 7. The germline V gene has CDR1 DFQATT and CDR2 SNEGSKA (reference sequence). A note on this clonotype: Its antigen is as yet unknown.

The study, taken as a whole, reports: Rising from about 20 to 38, the median of SARS-CoV-2-reactive clonotypes did not change significantly.

This clonotype originated in a human donor who had recovered from COVID-19. The chain has TRBV20-1 and TRBJ1-1; 8 bases line up with TRBD1. Sequencing was carried out using CD4+ T cells from blood, cultured in vitro. The CDR3 loop reads CSAPGTGWTEAFF. The DNA of the CDR3 is TGCAGTGCTCCCGGGACAGGATGGACTGAAGCTTTCTTT.